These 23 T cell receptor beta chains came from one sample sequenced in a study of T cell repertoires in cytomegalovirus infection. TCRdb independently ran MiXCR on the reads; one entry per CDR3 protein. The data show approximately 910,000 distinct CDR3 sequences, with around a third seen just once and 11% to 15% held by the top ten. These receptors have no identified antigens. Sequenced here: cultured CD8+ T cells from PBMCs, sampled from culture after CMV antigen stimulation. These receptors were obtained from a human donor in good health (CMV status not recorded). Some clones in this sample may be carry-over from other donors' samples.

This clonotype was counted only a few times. The CDR3 region is CASSDRAEGVLETQYF. CDR3 nucleotides: TGTGCCAGCAGCGATAGGGCGGAGGGGGTTCTGGAGACCCAGTACTTC. This chain connects TRBV7-9 to TRBJ2-5, with D tentatively TRBD1 or TRBD2 (6 bases each). This CDR3 region has 16 residues. V shed 5 bases and J shed 5 bases, with 21 bases lying between them. Germline values: CDR1 SEHNR, CDR2 FQNEAQ (reference sequence).

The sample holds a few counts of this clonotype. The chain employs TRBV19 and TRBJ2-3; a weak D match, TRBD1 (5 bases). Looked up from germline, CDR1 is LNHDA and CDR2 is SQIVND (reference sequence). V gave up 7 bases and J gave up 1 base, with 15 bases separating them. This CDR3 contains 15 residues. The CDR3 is CASTGRVSGTDTQYF. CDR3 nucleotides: TGTGCCAGTACGGGCAGGGTAAGCGGCACAGATACGCAGTATTTT.

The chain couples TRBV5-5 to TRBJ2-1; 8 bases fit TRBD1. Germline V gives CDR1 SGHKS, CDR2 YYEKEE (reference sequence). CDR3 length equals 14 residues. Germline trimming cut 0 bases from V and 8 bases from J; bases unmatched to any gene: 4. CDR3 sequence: CASSLVQGAHEQFF. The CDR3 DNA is TGTGCCAGCAGCTTGGTGCAGGGGGCCCATGAGCAGTTCTTC.

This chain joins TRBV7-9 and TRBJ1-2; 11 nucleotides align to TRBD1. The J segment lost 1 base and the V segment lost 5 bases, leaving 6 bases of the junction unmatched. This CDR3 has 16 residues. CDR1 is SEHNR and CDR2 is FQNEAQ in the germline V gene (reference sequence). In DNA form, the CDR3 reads TGTGCCAGCAGCCCCGGGACAGGGGGGCTTAACTATGGCTACACCTTC. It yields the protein CASSPGTGGLNYGYTF.

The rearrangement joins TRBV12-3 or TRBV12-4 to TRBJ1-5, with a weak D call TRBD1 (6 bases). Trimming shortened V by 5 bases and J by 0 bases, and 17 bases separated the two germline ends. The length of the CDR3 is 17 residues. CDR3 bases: TGTGCCAGCAGTCAAGGGACACCAGAATATAGCAATCAGCCCCAGCATTTT. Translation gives CASSQGTPEYSNQPQHF.

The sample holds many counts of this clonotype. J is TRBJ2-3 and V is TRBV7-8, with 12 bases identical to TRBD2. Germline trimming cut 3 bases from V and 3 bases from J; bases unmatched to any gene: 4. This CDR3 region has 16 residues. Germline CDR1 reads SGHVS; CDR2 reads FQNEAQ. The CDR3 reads CASSFRLAGVTDTQYF. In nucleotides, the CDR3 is TGTGCCAGCAGCTTCAGACTAGCGGGGGTAACAGATACGCAGTATTTT.

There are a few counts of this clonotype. The CDR3 loop is CASSSGDRPNYGYTF. CDR3 nucleotide sequence: TGTGCCAGCAGCTCCGGGGACAGACCTAACTATGGCTACACCTTC. The chain recombines TRBV7-9 with TRBJ1-2; TRBD1 matches 7 bases. CDR1 is SEHNR and CDR2 is FQNEAQ in the germline V gene (reference sequence). The length of the CDR3 is 15 residues. Unmatched junction bases numbered 5, after V lost 4 bases and J lost 0 bases.

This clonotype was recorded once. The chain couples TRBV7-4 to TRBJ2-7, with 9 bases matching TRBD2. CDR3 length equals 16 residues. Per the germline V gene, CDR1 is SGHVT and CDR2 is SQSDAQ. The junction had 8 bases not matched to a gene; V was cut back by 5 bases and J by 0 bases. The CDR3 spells CASSGPGTSNSYEQYF. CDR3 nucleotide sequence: TGTGCCAGCAGCGGACCCGGGACTAGCAACTCCTACGAGCAGTACTTC.

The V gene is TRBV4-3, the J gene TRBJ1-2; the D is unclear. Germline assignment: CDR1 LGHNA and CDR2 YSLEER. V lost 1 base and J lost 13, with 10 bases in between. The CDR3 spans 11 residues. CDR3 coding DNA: TGCGCCAGCAGCCAAGGCGGAAGGTGCACCTTC. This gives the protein CASSQGGRCTF.

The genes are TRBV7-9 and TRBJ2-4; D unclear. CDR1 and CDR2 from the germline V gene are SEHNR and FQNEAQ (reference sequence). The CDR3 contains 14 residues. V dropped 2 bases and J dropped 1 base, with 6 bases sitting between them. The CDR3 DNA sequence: TGTGCCAGCAGCTTACGGGCCGCCAAAAACATTCAGTACTTC. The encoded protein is CASSLRAAKNIQYF.

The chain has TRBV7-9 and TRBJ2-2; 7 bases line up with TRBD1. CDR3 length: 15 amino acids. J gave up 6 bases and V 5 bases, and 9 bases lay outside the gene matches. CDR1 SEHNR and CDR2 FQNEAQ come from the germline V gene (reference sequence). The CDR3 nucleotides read TGTGCCAGCAGCCCAGCAGGGGGAATTGCCGGGGAGCTGTTTTTT. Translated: CASSPAGGIAGELFF.

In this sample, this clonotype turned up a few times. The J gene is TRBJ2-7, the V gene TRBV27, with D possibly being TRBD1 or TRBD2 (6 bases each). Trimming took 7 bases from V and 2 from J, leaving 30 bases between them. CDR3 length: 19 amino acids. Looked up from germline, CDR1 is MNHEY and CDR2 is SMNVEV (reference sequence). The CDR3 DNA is TGTGCCAGCAACCCTTCGGGGGTAGTCCCCAAGTGGGGGCCCTACGAGCAGTACGTC. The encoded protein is CASNPSGVVPKWGPYEQYV.

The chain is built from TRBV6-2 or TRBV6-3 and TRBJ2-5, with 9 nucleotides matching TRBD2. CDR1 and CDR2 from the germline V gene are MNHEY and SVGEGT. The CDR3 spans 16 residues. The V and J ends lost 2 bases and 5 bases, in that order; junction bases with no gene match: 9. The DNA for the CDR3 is TGTGCCAGCAGTTACCCCCAGCGGGGGGCGAGGGAGACCCAGTACTTC. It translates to CASSYPQRGARETQYF.

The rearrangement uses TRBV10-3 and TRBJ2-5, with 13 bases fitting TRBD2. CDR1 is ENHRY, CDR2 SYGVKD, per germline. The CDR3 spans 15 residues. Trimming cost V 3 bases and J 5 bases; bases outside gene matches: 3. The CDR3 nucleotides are TGTGCCATCAGTGAAGGACTAGCGGGGGATGAGACCCAGTACTTC. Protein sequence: CAISEGLAGDETQYF.

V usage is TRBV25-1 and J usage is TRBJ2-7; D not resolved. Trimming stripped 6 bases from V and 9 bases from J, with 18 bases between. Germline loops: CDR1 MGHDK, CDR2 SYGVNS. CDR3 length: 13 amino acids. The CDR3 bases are TGTGCCAGCAGCCCAGGACCCGAAGGATCGCAGTACTTC. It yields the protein CASSPGPEGSQYF.

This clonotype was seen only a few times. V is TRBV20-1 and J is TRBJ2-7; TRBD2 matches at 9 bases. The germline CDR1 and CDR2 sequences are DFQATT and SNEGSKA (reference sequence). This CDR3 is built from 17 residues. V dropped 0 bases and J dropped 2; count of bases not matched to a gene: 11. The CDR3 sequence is CSARDVLAGRGTYEQYV. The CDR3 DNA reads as TGCAGTGCTAGAGATGTGCTAGCGGGACGAGGGACCTACGAGCAGTACGTC.

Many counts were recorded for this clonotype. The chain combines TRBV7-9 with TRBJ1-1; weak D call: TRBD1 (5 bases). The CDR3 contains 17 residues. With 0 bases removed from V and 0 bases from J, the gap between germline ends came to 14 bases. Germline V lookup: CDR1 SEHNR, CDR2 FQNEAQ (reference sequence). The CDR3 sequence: CASSLAPVGGMNTEAFF. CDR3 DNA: TGTGCCAGCAGCTTAGCTCCGGTGGGGGGTATGAACACTGAAGCTTTCTTT.

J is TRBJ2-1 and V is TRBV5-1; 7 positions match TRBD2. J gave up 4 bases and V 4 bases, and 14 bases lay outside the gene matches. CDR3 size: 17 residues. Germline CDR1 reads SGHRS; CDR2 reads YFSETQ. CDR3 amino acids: CASSPLDETGGYNEQFF. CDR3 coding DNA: TGCGCCAGCAGCCCTTTGGACGAGACGGGGGGTTACAATGAGCAGTTCTTC.

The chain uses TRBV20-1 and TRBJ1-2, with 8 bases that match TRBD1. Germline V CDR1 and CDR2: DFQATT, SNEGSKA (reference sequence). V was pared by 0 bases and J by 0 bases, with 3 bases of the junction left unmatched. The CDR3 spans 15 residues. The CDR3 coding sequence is TGCAGTGCTAGAGACGGGACAGGTACTAACTATGGCTACACCTTC. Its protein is CSARDGTGTNYGYTF.

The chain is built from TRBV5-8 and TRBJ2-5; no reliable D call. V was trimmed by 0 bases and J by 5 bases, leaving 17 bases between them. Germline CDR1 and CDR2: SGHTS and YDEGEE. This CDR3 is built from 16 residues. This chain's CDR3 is CASSLDVSGLGETQYF. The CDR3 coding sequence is TGTGCCAGCAGCTTGGATGTCTCTGGGTTGGGTGAGACCCAGTACTTC.

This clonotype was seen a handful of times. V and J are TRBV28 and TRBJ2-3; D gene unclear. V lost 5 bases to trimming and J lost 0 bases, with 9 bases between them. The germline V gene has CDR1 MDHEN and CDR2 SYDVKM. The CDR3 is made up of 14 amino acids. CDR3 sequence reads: CASSQFPSTDTQYF. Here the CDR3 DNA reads TGTGCCAGCAGTCAATTTCCTAGCACAGATACGCAGTATTTT. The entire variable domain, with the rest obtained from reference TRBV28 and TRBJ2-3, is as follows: DVKVTQSSRYLVKRTGEKVFLECVQDMDHENMFWYRQDPGLGLRLIYFSYDVKMKEKGDIPEGYSVSREKKERFSLILESASTNQTSMYLCASSQFPSTDTQYFGPGTRLTVL.

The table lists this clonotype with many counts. The CDR3 protein is CASSLAKGFEQYF. The CDR3 region has the DNA TGTGCCAGCAGCTTAGCGAAGGGCTTCGAGCAGTACTTC. The chain has TRBV7-2 and TRBJ2-7; no firm D call. This CDR3 has 13 amino acids. Germline V lookup: CDR1 SGHTA, CDR2 FQGNSA. V was shortened by 0 bases and J by 6 bases, with 9 bases between the two germline ends.

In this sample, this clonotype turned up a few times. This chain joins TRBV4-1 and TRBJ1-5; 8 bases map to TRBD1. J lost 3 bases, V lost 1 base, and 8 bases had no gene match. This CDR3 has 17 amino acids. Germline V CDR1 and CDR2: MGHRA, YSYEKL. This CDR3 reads CASSQVWTGTNNQPQHF. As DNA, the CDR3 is TGCGCCAGCAGCCAAGTTTGGACAGGGACAAACAATCAGCCCCAGCATTTT.